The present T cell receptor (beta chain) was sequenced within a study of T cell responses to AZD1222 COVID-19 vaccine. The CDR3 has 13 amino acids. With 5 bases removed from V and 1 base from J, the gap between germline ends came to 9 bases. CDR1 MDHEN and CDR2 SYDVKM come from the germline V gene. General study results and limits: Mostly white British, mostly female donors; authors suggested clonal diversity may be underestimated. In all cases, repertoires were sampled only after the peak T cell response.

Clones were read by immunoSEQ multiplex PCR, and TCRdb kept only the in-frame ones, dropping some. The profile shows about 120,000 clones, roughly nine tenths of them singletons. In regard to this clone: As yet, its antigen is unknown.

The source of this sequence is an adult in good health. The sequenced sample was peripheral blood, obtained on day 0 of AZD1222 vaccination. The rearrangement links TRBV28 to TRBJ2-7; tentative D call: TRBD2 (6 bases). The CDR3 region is CASSVEGSYEQYF. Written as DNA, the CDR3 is TGTGCCAGCAGTGTGGAGGGATCCTACGAGCAGTACTTC.